The 32 T cell receptor beta chains listed next were all sequenced from one sample in a study of blood T cell repertoires in COVID-19 (dated by TCRdb to about 2020). Libraries were made using the immunoSEQ multiplex PCR assay. Here the immuneACCESS table is served through TCRdb, limited to in-frame sequences with V and J called. Missing clones are a known gap in these copies; in checked studies unresolved V genes cover under half, and the rest lacks a known reason. This sample gives 9,500 to 12,000 clones in total; roughly 80% of them show up just once. Approximately 7.5% of the sample is in the top ten clones. The specimen was peripheral blood. Every receptor here comes from a man aged 65 to 85 with active COVID-19.

This clone has just one count. The chain uses TRBV27 and TRBJ2-1, with a possible D match to TRBD1 (6 bases). This CDR3 contains 14 residues. The germline V and J ends were trimmed by 2 bases and 7 bases, with 12 bases remaining between them. Germline CDR1 and CDR2: MNHEY and SMNVEV (reference sequence). The CDR3 DNA follows: TGTGCCAGCAGTTTACTGGACAGAACGAATGAGCAGTTCTTC. It codes for CASSLLDRTNEQFF.

This clone showed up just once. The CDR3, as DNA: TGTGCCAGCAGCCAACAGGGGCCCGGGGAGCTGTTTTTT. The encoded protein is CASSQQGPGELFF. The V and J genes are TRBV25-1 and TRBJ2-2, with 7 bases aligning to TRBD1. The junction had 4 bases not matched to a gene; V was cut back by 6 bases and J by 6 bases. Germline V gene lookup returns CDR1 MGHDK and CDR2 SYGVNS. The CDR3 is 13 amino acids.

The V gene is TRBV11-2, the J gene TRBJ2-1, with TRBD2 as a possible D gene (6 bases). The CDR3 covers 16 residues. CDR1 is SGHAT, CDR2 FQNNGV, per germline. The V end was cut by 5 bases, the J end by 1 base, with 15 bases between. The CDR3 loop reads CASSTRGVGSYNEQFF. The CDR3 nucleotides are TGTGCCAGCAGCACCCGCGGGGTAGGATCCTACAATGAGCAGTTCTTC.

This clone occurred a few times. V is TRBV7-9 and J is TRBJ1-3; D may be TRBD1 (6 bases). V was trimmed by 4 bases and J by 0 bases, leaving 10 bases between them. The CDR3 length is 15 residues. Per germline, CDR1 SEHNR and CDR2 FQNEAQ (reference sequence). As DNA, the CDR3 is TGTGCCAGCAGCTCCTGGGACATCTCTGGAAACACCATATATTTT. Protein product: CASSSWDISGNTIYF.

This clone appeared a few times. This chain uses TRBV6-6 with TRBJ1-5; a weak D match, TRBD1 (6 bases). CDR3 size: 12 residues. The germline gives CDR1 MNHNY, CDR2 SVGAGI (reference sequence). Deletions cut 8 bases from V and 3 bases from J, with 8 bases between. The CDR3 DNA sequence: TGTGCCAGCGGACAGAACAATCAGCCCCAGCATTTT. As protein: CASGQNNQPQHF.

V is TRBV24-1 and J is TRBJ2-5; a possible D gene is TRBD2 (5 bases). From germline, CDR1 is KGHDR and CDR2 SFDVKD. V was trimmed by 4 bases and J by 5 bases, leaving 10 bases between them. The CDR3 covers 13 residues. The CDR3 reads CATSDTPGETQYF. The CDR3 DNA reads as TGTGCCACCAGTGACACCCCGGGGGAGACCCAGTACTTC.

The chain links TRBV6-5 to TRBJ1-5, with 9 bases fitting TRBD1. Germline values: CDR1 MNHEY, CDR2 SVGAGI. After removal of 6 bases from V and 5 bases from J, the junction contained 8 bases not matched to a gene. There are 15 residues in the CDR3. The CDR3 bases are TGTGCCAGCAGGGATTACAGGGGGCTCGATCAGCCCCAGCATTTT. This translates into CASRDYRGLDQPQHF.

The rearrangement links TRBV19 to TRBJ1-1; tentatively, D is TRBD1 (5 bases). The V end lost 7 bases, the J end lost 0 bases, and 12 bases lay between the germline ends. The CDR3 runs to 14 residues. Germline V gene sequence: CDR1 LNHDA, CDR2 SQIVND (reference sequence). CDR3 amino acids: CASNDPTVNTEAFF. CDR3 DNA: TGTGCCAGTAACGACCCGACAGTGAACACTGAAGCTTTCTTT.

The chain links TRBV29-1 to TRBJ2-6; 7 bases map to TRBD1. The trim removed 8 bases at V and 0 bases at J, leaving 7 bases unmatched. Germline V gene sequence: CDR1 SQVTM, CDR2 ANQGSEA. The CDR3 loop spans 15 amino acids. The DNA of the CDR3 is TGCAGCATACGGGACAGTACCTCTGGGGCCAACGTCCTGACTTTC. It codes for CSIRDSTSGANVLTF.

CDR3 in amino acids: CASSLSGVDTQYF. DNA for the CDR3: TGTGCCAGCAGCTTATCGGGAGTAGATACGCAGTATTTT. This chain joins TRBV7-3 and TRBJ2-3; possible D gene TRBD2, 6 bases. Germline CDR1 and CDR2: SGHTA and FQGTGA. This CDR3 is 13 amino acids long. V was cut by 2 bases and J by 5 bases, with 8 bases left in between.

The chain couples TRBV9 to TRBJ2-3; D is possibly TRBD1 (6 bases). This CDR3 contains 15 residues. V dropped 4 bases and J dropped 4 bases, with 16 bases sitting between them. CDR1 is SGDLS and CDR2 is YYNGEE in the germline V gene. CDR3 bases: TGTGCCAGCAGCCCCGCTGGGGGCCGTCCAGATACGCAGTATTTT. Protein product: CASSPAGGRPDTQYF.

The rearrangement joins TRBV30 to TRBJ2-1; maybe TRBD2 (6 bases). The CDR3 contains 14 residues. Germline V gene sequence: CDR1 GTSNPN, CDR2 SVGIG (reference sequence). The V end was cut by 2 bases, the J end by 13 bases, with 21 bases between. This CDR3 is CAWSLAGSGDDQFF. For the CDR3, the DNA is TGTGCCTGGAGTCTCGCGGGGAGCGGAGACGACCAGTTCTTC. Filled out from reference TRBV30 and TRBJ2-1, the complete variable domain reads SQTIHQWPATLVQPVGSPLSLECTVEGTSNPNLYWYRQAAGRGLQLLFYSVGIGQISSEVPQNLSASRPQDRQFILSSKKLLLSDSGFYLCAWSLAGSGDDQFFGPGTRLTVL.

This clone has a handful of counts. The CDR3 here is CASSVAGGRTGELFF. DNA for the CDR3: TGTGCCAGCAGCGTAGCGGGGGGGAGGACCGGGGAGCTGTTTTTT. The gene calls are TRBV9 and TRBJ2-2, with 8 nucleotides matching TRBD2. The CDR3 is made up of 15 amino acids. V shed 0 bases, J shed 5 bases, and the junction held 3 bases outside the gene matches. Germline V gene data show CDR1 as SGDLS and CDR2 as YYNGEE. The full variable domain, with the rest looked up from reference TRBV9 and TRBJ2-2, is DSGVTQTPKHLITATGQRVTLRCSPRSGDLSVYWYQQSLDQGLQFLIQYYNGEERAKGNILERFSAQQFPDLHSELNLSSLELGDSALYFCASSVAGGRTGELFFGEGSRLTVL.

The chain links TRBV7-2 to TRBJ2-7; D gene ambiguous. The germline CDR1 and CDR2 sequences are SGHTA and FQGNSA. V lost 0 bases to trimming and J lost 3 bases, with 3 bases between them. The CDR3 loop spans 12 amino acids. The CDR3, as DNA: TGTGCCAGCAGCTTAGCCCGCTACGAGCAGTACTTC. This codes for CASSLARYEQYF.

Notes on this clone: This may arise from a read error, as a much more abundant clone is one base away. DNA of the CDR3: TGTGCCAGCAGCTTAGGGGGCGGGGGGGTTGGAGAGACCCAGTACTTC. This sequence encodes CASSLGGGGVGETQYF. This chain joins TRBV11-2 and TRBJ2-5; 9 nucleotides line up with TRBD2. The V and J ends lost 1 base and 4 bases, in that order; junction bases with no gene match: 7. The CDR3 totals 16 residues. The germline V gene encodes CDR1 SGHAT and CDR2 FQNNGV.

This clone was detected a few times. The J gene is TRBJ2-2, the V gene TRBV7-9; the D is unclear. Germline V lookup: CDR1 SEHNR, CDR2 FQNEAQ (reference sequence). Trimming pared 5 bases from V and 6 bases from J, leaving 7 bases between. The CDR3 length is 12 residues. For the CDR3, the DNA is TGTGCCAGCAGCCACCCGGCCGGGGAGCTGTTTTTT. Encoded protein: CASSHPAGELFF.

CDR3 sequence reads: CASSSDSTVGEQYF. In DNA form, the CDR3 reads TGCGCCAGCAGCTCCGACAGCACGGTAGGGGAGCAGTACTTC. The chain has TRBV5-1 and TRBJ2-7; perhaps TRBD1 as D (5 bases). The CDR3 runs to 14 residues. Germline-derived CDR1 and CDR2 are SGHRS and YFSETQ. V dropped 3 bases and J dropped 7 bases, with 17 bases sitting between them.

DNA of the CDR3: TGTGCCAGCAGTTACTCTCAGGCGCCGAACACTGAAGCTTTCTTT. This encodes CASSYSQAPNTEAFF. The chain is built from TRBV6-6 and TRBJ1-1; D is unclear. The CDR3 length is 15 residues. The germline CDR1 and CDR2 sequences are MNHNY and SVGAGI (reference sequence). V was clipped by 0 bases and J by 1 base, with 9 bases between them.

The genes are TRBV5-1 and TRBJ1-6; D may be TRBD1 (5 bases). From germline, CDR1 is SGHRS and CDR2 YFSETQ. This CDR3 has 16 amino acids. Trimming left V 4 bases short and J 7 bases short, with 18 bases between. The CDR3 loop is CASSPGEFRGNSPLHF. CDR3 sequence (DNA): TGCGCCAGCAGCCCCGGTGAGTTCCGGGGGAATTCACCCCTCCACTTT. Variable domain in full (rest from reference TRBV5-1 and TRBJ1-6): KAGVTQTPRYLIKTRGQQVTLSCSPISGHRSVSWYQQTPGQGLQFLFEYFSETQRNKGNFPGRFSGRQFSNSRSEMNVSTLELGDSALYLCASSPGEFRGNSPLHFGNGTRLTVT.

This chain's CDR3 is CASRKQTSSYEQYF. The CDR3, as DNA: TGCGCCAGCAGAAAACAGACTAGTTCTTACGAGCAGTACTTC. The genes are TRBV5-1 and TRBJ2-7, with D perhaps TRBD2 (6 bases). The CDR3 is 14 amino acids. Trimming took off 5 bases at V and 4 bases at J, with 16 bases between the two ends. CDR1 and CDR2 (germline): SGHRS, YFSETQ. Full variable domain (missing parts from reference TRBV5-1 and TRBJ2-7): KAGVTQTPRYLIKTRGQQVTLSCSPISGHRSVSWYQQTPGQGLQFLFEYFSETQRNKGNFPGRFSGRQFSNSRSEMNVSTLELGDSALYLCASRKQTSSYEQYFGPGTRLTVT.

CDR3: CASSLANYGYTF. CDR3 sequence (DNA): TGTGCCAGCAGTTTAGCTAACTATGGCTACACCTTC. The chain combines TRBV6-5 with TRBJ1-2; D uncertain. The CDR3 extends over 12 amino acids. From germline, CDR1 is MNHEY and CDR2 SVGAGI. The V end was cut by 4 bases, the J end by 0 bases, with 3 bases between.

The J gene is TRBJ1-5, the V gene TRBV5-5; D is ambiguous. Per germline, CDR1 SGHKS and CDR2 YYEKEE (reference sequence). The V gene lost 1 base and the J gene lost 1 base, with 3 bases spanning the gap. CDR3 length: 13 residues. CDR3 amino acids: CASSLISNQPQHF. The DNA for the CDR3 is TGTGCCAGCAGCTTGATAAGCAATCAGCCCCAGCATTTT.

The genes are TRBV28 and TRBJ1-1, with D possibly matching TRBD1 (5 bases). Germline V lookup: CDR1 MDHEN, CDR2 SYDVKM. V was trimmed by 6 bases and J by 5 bases, leaving 16 bases between them. This CDR3 has 14 residues. CDR3 amino acids: CASSLQGSSTEAFF. As DNA, the CDR3 is TGTGCCAGCAGCCTCCAGGGTTCATCGACTGAAGCTTTCTTT.

The chain links TRBV27 to TRBJ1-3, with D uncertain. In germline, CDR1 is MNHEY, CDR2 SMNVEV (reference sequence). Trimming removed 2 bases from V and 1 base from J, with 12 bases in between. The CDR3 is made up of 16 amino acids. The CDR3 here is CASSLQPAGSGNTIYF. CDR3 DNA: TGTGCCAGCAGTTTACAACCCGCAGGTTCTGGAAACACCATATATTTT.

This sequence joins TRBV7-7 and TRBJ2-5, with 12 bases identical to TRBD2. The CDR3 is 17 residues long. After removal of 2 bases from V and 0 bases from J, the junction contained 4 bases not matched to a gene. Germline lookup yields CDR1 SSHAT and CDR2 FNYEAQ (reference sequence). The CDR3 sequence: CASSLSSGGANQETQYF. The CDR3, as DNA: TGTGCCAGCAGCTTATCTAGCGGGGGGGCAAACCAAGAGACCCAGTACTTC.

The rearrangement uses TRBV30 and TRBJ1-5; 10 bases fit TRBD1. This CDR3 comprises 19 residues. Germline V gene data show CDR1 as GTSNPN and CDR2 as SVGIG (reference sequence). V was clipped by 1 base and J by 0 bases; unmatched bases: 12. As DNA, the CDR3 is TGTGCCTGGAGTGCTACGGACAGGGGGAGCCTTTATAGCAATCAGCCCCAGCATTTT. Translation gives CAWSATDRGSLYSNQPQHF.

The chain is built from TRBV5-6 and TRBJ1-2, with 11 bases identical to TRBD1. This CDR3 is 15 amino acids long. V shed 1 base, J shed 4 bases, and the junction held 3 bases outside the gene matches. Germline loops: CDR1 SGHDT, CDR2 YYEEEE. In DNA form, the CDR3 reads TGTGCCAGCAGCTTGTTGGGGACAGGGGGCTATGGCTACACCTTC. This translates into CASSLLGTGGYGYTF.

The gene calls are TRBV28 and TRBJ2-7, with D possibly TRBD1 on 5 matching bases. Trimming shortened V by 3 bases and J by 1 base, and 16 bases separated the two germline ends. CDR1 is MDHEN and CDR2 is SYDVKM in the germline V gene. The CDR3 loop spans 16 amino acids. The CDR3 DNA sequence: TGTGCCAGCAGTTTTAGTTTGGCAGGGCTTTCCTACGAGCAGTACTTC. It translates to CASSFSLAGLSYEQYF.

The chain couples TRBV2 to TRBJ2-7; D gene uncertain. The V end lost 8 bases, the J end lost 2 bases, and 4 bases lay between the germline ends. This CDR3 has 10 amino acids. CDR1 is SNHLY and CDR2 is FYNNEI in the germline V gene. CDR3 sequence reads: CASVTYEQYF. CDR3 in DNA: TGTGCCAGCGTAACCTACGAGCAGTACTTC.

The V call is TRBV13, the J call TRBJ2-2; 10 nucleotides line up with TRBD1. CDR3 length: 17 residues. V shed 3 bases, J shed 5 bases, and the junction held 9 bases outside the gene matches. Germline V CDR1 and CDR2: PRHDT, FYEKMQ (reference sequence). The CDR3 bases are TGTGCCAGCAGCTTTTCTCCGGGACAGGGGAGGACCGGGGAGCTGTTTTTT. This translates into CASSFSPGQGRTGELFF.

This sequence joins TRBV7-2 and TRBJ2-4, with D possibly matching TRBD1 (6 bases). The V end was cut by 6 bases, the J end by 0 bases, with 18 bases between. In germline, CDR1 is SGHTA, CDR2 FQGNSA. CDR3 length equals 17 residues. The CDR3 DNA is TGTGCCAGCAGTTCCTATCCGGGACAACTAGCCAAAAACATTCAGTACTTC. Its protein product is CASSSYPGQLAKNIQYF.

This rearrangement joins TRBV7-3 to TRBJ2-7; D is perhaps TRBD2 (6 bases). Germline values: CDR1 SGHTA, CDR2 FQGTGA. With 8 bases removed from V and 7 bases from J, the gap between germline ends came to 24 bases. The CDR3 runs to 15 residues. The DNA for the CDR3 is TGTGCCAGCGGGTTTGGAGGGGACGGGGGAAGGGAGCAGTACTTC. This encodes CASGFGGDGGREQYF.